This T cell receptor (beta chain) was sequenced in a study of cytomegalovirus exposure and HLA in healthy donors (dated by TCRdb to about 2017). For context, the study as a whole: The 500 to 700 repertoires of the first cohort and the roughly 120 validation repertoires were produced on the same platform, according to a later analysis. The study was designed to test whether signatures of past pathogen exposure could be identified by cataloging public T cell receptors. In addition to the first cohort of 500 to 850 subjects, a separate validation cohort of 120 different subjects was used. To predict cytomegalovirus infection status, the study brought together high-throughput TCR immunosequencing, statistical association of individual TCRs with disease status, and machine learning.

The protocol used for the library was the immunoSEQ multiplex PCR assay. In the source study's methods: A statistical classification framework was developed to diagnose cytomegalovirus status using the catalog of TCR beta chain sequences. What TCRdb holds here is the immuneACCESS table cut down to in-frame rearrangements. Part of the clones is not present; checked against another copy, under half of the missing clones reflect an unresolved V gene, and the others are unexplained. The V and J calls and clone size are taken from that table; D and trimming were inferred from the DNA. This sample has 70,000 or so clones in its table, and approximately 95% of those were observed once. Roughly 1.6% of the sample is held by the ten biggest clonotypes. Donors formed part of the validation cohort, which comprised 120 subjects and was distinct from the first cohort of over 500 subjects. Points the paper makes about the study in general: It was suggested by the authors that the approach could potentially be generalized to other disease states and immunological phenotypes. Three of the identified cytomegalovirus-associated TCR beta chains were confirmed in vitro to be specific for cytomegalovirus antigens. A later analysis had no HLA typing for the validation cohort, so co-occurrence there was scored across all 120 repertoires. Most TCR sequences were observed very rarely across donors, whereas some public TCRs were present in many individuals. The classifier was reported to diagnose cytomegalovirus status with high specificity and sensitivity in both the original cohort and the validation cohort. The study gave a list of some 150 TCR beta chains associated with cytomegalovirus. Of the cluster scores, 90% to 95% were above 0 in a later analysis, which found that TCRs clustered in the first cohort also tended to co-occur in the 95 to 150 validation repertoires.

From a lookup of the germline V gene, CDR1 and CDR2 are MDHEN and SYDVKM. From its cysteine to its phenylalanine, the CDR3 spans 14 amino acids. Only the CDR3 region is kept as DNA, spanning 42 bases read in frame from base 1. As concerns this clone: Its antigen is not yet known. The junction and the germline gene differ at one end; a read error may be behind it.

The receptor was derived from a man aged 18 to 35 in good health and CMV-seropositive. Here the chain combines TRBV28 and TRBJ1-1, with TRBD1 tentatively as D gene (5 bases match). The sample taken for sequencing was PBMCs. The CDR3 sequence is CVSSRFDRGTEAFF. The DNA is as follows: TGTGTCAGCAGTCGATTCGACAGAGGCACTGAAGCTTTCTTT.